This T cell receptor beta chain was retrieved from a study of cytomegalovirus exposure and HLA in healthy donors. Study outcomes and limitations: Cytomegalovirus-associated status was assigned to more than 150 TCR beta chains. In an earlier analysis, in about 530 donors, most V segments appeared productive either ~87% or ~30% of the time. TCR beta sequences reportedly predicted most subjects' HLA-A and HLA-B alleles accurately. For TCR beta chains, V- and J-gene trimming was later linked to a missense DCLRE1C variant.

On this clone itself: Its matching antigen is unknown.

PCR amplification relied on 60 Vbeta primers (plus 13 Jbeta primers). Produced via immunoSEQ multiplex PCR; TCRdb's table is partial and in-frame only. The table has about 110,000 clones, roughly 82% seen once. This CDR3 has 15 residues. Germline V gives CDR1 LGHNA, CDR2 YSLEER. V shed 4 bases, J shed 4 bases, and the junction held 8 bases outside the gene matches. Sequencing used PBMCs. The chain combines TRBV4-3 with TRBJ2-7, with TRBD1 identical over 9 bases. This receptor was taken from a male donor in good health and CMV-seropositive. The chain's CDR3 is CASSPSGTGRYEQYF. In nucleotides, the CDR3 is TGCGCCAGCAGCCCATCCGGGACAGGGCGGTACGAGCAGTACTTC.